This T cell receptor beta chain was captured in a study of regulatory T cells in long-lasting Graves disease. Study overall: The criterion for persistent Graves' disease was over 5 years of antithyroid drugs with positive TSH receptor antibodies. Study-wide results and limits: Reduced TCR diversity was observed in persistent Graves' patients versus newly diagnosed patients. Investigators studied peripheral blood only, not thyroid tissue.

Regarding time point: persistent/refractory GD, antithyroid drugs over 5 years with positive TRAb. After RNA was extracted from PBMCs, the TCR library was made from it. Regarding this clonotype: Its antigen is unidentified.

HTBI primers from iRepertoire and Arm-PCR of CDR3 regions yielded the TCR beta libraries. TCRdb analysed the multiplex PCR reads with MiXCR anew, one entry per CDR3 protein. The sample has approximately 360,000 distinct CDR3 sequences, around 23% seen once. The sequences come from peripheral blood mononuclear cells (PBMCs), collected when the disease was refractory, from a patient treated with antithyroid drugs. The TCR comes from a woman between 40 and 50 years old with Graves disease.

In DNA, the CDR3 is TGTGCCAGCAGCCCGGACTCGATTTTCTACGAGCAGTACTTC. Translated: CASSPDSIFYEQYF. The J gene is TRBJ2-7, the V gene TRBV9, with a weak D call TRBD2 (5 bases). The CDR3 loop spans 14 amino acids. The germline V and J ends were trimmed by 4 bases and 3 bases, with 14 bases remaining between them. Germline loops: CDR1 SGDLS, CDR2 YYNGEE.